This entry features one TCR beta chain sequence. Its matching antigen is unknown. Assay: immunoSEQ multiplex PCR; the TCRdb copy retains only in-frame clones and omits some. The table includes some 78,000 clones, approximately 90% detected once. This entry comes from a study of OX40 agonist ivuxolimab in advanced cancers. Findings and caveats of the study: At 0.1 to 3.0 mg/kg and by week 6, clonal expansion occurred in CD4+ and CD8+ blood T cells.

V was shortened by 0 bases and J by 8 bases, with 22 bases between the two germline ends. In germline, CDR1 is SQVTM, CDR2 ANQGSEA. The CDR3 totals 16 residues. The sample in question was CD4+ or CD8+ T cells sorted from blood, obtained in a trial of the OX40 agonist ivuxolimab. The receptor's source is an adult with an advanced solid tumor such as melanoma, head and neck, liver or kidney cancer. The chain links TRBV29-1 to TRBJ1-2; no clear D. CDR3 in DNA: TGCAGCGTTGAAGAGTGGAGGACCCGCAGGTTGCAGGGCTACACCTTC. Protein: CSVEEWRTRRLQGYTF.